Sequencing of this T cell receptor (beta chain) was carried out in a study of T cell responses to AZD1222 COVID-19 vaccine. Study findings and constraints: An increase in Spike-specific TCR breadth and depth was observed after two AZD1222 doses. Epitopes outside B.1.351 and B.1.1.7 mutated regions reportedly drew nearly half of spike TCRs. Mostly white British, mostly female donors; authors suggested clonal diversity may be underestimated. Seropositivity was recorded at baseline in only 5 or 6 AZD1222 recipients.

Only in-frame clones appear in the TCRdb table, and some are missing; sequencing was by immunoSEQ multiplex PCR. The table records about 130,000 clones, over 85% of them present only once. CDR1 ENHRY and CDR2 SYGVKD come from the germline V gene. This CDR3 region has 17 residues. V lost 10 bases and J lost 3; bases outside the gene matches: 16. Comments on this clone: The target antigen is unknown.

This TCR was sampled from an adult in good health. The starting material was peripheral blood, obtained on day 0 of AZD1222 vaccination. The chain has TRBV10-3 and TRBJ1-4, with TRBD1 matching 8 bases. The CDR3 DNA follows: TGTGCCACAGGAGGGACAGGAAGGATGGAAGCTAATGAAAAACTGTTTTTT. Translated: CATGGTGRMEANEKLFF.